This entry is about one TCR beta chain. This clone is termed medium-sized (0.01 to 0.1%). Its specific antigen is unknown. Per-nucleotide qualities are absent, and no much larger clonotype sits a single base away. No treatment had been received by any patient before thyroid surgery. Using T-cell receptor beta sequencing, the researchers looked back retrospectively at clinical samples from patients, gathered between about 2012 and 2019. The germline V gene (reference sequence) supplies CDR1 GTSNPN and CDR2 SVGIG. Cut back by 7 bases and 7 bases, the V and J ends lie 17 bases apart. Counted from cysteine to phenylalanine, this CDR3 has 13 amino acids. The CDR3 DNA has 39 bases and is translated from base 1. The source of the sample is a study of metastatic and nonmetastatic thyroid tumors (dated by TCRdb to about 2020). Concerning the study at large: For patients with malignant and with benign thyroid disease, the researchers compared repertoires between peripheral blood samples and tumor or nodule tissue samples.

Libraries were constructed by PCR. The run used an Illumina HiSeq 4000. High-throughput sequencing was used to profile the TCR beta-chain CDR3 region of every patient. In the authors' own workflow: Drawing on CDR3 differences between clinicopathological groups, the researchers built a classifier meant to tell apart patients with distant-metastatic papillary thyroid cancer. The Shannon index was used to measure repertoire diversity, and the Morisita-Horn index was used to measure how similar tumor and blood repertoires were. The public reads were run again by TCRdb, first through fastp at Q25 and then through MiXCR, and only productive beta chains were kept. For this entry, the V and J calls and clone size follow TCRdb and not the study's own pipeline. Present in this sample are over 30,000 clones, less than 30% of which were seen just once. The ten largest clones take up 7.8% of the sample. What the research found in general, with its limitations: TCR beta diversity was reported as significantly higher in malignant tumors than in benign nodules, in both blood and tumor samples.

This receptor chain uses TRBV30 and TRBJ1-5; the D gene is perhaps TRBD1, from 6 matching bases. Sequencing was done on a sample of blood. The clonotype was recovered from a female donor with papillary thyroid cancer or a benign thyroid nodule (not recorded which). Some clones in this sample may be carry-over from other donors' samples. DNA sequence: TGTGCCTACAACATGGGGGGCATCCAGCCCCAGCATTTT. This codes for CAYNMGGIQPQHF.